The following is a T cell receptor beta chain sequence with its context. Antigen unknown. The germline CDR1 and CDR2 sequences are MGHRA and YSYEKL. V lost 0 bases and J 5 bases, leaving 5 bases between the germline ends. The CDR3 is 12 residues long. The data are from a study of OX40 agonist ivuxolimab in advanced cancers. Overall study findings and caveats: There was clonal expansion of CD4+ and CD8+ blood T cells by week 6 at 0.1 to 3.0 mg/kg.

Clones were read by immunoSEQ multiplex PCR, and TCRdb kept only the in-frame ones, dropping some. Counted here are about 27,000 clones, 65% to 90% occurring once; the ten biggest clones make up 32%. The V and J genes are TRBV4-1 and TRBJ2-7, with D maybe TRBD2 (5 bases). This receptor was taken from an adult with an advanced solid tumor such as melanoma, head and neck, liver or kidney cancer. The sample was CD4+ or CD8+ T cells sorted from blood, taken in a trial of the OX40 agonist ivuxolimab. The CDR3 protein is CASSQDGDEQYF. CDR3 nucleotide sequence: TGCGCCAGCAGCCAAGACGGGGACGAGCAGTACTTC.